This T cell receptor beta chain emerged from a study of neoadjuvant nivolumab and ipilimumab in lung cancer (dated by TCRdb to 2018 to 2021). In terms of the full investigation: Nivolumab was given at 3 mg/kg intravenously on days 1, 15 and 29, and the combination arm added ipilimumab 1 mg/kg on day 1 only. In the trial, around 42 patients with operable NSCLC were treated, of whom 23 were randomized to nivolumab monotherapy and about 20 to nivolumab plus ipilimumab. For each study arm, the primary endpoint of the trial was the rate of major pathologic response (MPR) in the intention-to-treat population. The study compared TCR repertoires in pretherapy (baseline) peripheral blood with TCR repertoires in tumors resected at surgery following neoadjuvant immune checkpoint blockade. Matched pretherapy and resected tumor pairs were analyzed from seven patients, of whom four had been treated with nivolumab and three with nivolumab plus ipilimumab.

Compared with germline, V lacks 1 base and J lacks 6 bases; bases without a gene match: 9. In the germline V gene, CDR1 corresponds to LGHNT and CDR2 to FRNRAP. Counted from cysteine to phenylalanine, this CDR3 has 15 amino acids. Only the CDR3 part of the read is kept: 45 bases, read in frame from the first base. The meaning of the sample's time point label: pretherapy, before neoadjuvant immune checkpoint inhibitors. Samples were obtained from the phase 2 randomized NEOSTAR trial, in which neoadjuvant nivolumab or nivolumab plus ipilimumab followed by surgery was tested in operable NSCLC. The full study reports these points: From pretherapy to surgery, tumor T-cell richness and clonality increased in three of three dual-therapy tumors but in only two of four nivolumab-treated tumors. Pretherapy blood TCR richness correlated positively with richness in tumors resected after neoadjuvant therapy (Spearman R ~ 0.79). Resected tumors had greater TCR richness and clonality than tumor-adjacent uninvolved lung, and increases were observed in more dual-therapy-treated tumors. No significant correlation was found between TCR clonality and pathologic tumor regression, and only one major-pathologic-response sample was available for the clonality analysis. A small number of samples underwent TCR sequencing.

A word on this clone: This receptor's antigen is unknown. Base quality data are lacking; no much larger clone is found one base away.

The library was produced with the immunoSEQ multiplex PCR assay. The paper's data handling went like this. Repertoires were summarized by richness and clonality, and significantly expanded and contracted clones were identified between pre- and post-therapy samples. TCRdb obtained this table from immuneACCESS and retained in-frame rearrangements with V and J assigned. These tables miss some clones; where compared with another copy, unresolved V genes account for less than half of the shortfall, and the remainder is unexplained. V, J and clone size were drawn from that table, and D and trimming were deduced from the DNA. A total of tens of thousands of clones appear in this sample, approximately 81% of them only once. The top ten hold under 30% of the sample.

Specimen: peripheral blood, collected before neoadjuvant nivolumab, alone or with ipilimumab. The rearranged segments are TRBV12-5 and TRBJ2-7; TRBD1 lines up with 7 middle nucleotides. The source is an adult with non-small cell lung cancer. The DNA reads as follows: TGTGCTAGTGGTTTGGGACAGGGCCTGGAAGGCGAGCAGTACTTC. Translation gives CASGLGQGLEGEQYF.